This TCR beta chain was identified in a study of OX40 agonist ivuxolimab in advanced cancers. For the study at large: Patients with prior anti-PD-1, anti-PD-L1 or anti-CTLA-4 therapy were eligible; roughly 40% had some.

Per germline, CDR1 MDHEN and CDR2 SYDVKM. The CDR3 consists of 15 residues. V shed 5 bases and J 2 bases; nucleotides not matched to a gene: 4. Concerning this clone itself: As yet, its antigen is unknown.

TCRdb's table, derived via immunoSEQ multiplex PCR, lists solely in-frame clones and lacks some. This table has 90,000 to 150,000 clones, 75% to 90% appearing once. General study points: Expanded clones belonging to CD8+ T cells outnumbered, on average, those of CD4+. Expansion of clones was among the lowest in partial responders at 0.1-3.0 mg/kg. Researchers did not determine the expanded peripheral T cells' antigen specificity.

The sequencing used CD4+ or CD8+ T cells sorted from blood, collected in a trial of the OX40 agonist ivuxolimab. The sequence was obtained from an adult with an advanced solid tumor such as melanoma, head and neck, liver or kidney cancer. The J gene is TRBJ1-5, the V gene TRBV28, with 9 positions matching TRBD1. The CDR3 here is CASSTGQGGNQPQHF. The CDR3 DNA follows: TGTGCCAGCAGTACGGGACAGGGAGGCAATCAGCCCCAGCATTTT.